Listed here is a single TCR beta chain. Its cognate antigen is unknown. Germline CDR1 and CDR2: SNHLY and FYNNEI. The CDR3 sequence is 15 residues long. J was trimmed by 1 base and V by 7 bases; bases with no gene match: 8. These data originate in a study of cytomegalovirus exposure and HLA in healthy donors. Primers: 60 Vbeta forward and 13 Jbeta reverse. The table came from immunoSEQ multiplex PCR; TCRdb's copy has only in-frame clones and leaves some out. Altogether approximately 110,000 clones are present, about 78% being singletons, with the ten largest covering just under 8.5%. Study-wide findings and caveats: Investigators reported 150 to 200 TCR beta chains as tied to cytomegalovirus. Analyses of presence/absence relied on an assumption of roughly uniform sequencing depth across donors. Many donors shared some public TCRs, even though most TCR sequences were rare.

Source material: PBMCs. The chain links TRBV2 to TRBJ1-1, with TRBD1 matching over 8 bases. The sequence came from a middle-aged woman in good health and CMV-seropositive. Here the CDR3 DNA reads TGTGCCAGCAACAGACCTGGGACAGGGAACACTGAAGCTTTCTTT. As protein: CASNRPGTGNTEAFF.